One and the same sample provided the 10 T cell receptor beta chains below, sequenced in a study of T-cell reconstitution after alpha-beta-depleted transplantation in children. Preparing the TCRbeta library involved the use of unique molecular identifiers. From the PCR reads, TCRdb called clonotypes with MiXCR, one entry per CDR3 protein. The sample gives just under 350,000 distinct CDR3 sequences, around 15% of which show up once; around 41% is in the top ten. Source: PBMCs, mostly from graft donor cells, taken 360 days after TCRalphabeta/CD19-depleted stem cell transplant. All receptors derive from a male patient under 10 years old who had a stem cell transplant for acute lymphoblastic leukemia, so the T cells may come from the graft donor.

The table lists this clonotype with a few counts. The V gene is TRBV11-1, the J gene TRBJ2-1, with 14 bases aligning to TRBD2. The CDR3 runs 18 residues. V was pared by 2 bases and J by 4 bases, with 7 bases of the junction left unmatched. Germline V gives CDR1 SGHAT, CDR2 FQDESV (reference sequence). The CDR3 spells CASSLLRTSGRTYNEQFF. The CDR3 region has the DNA TGTGCCAGCAGCTTACTACGGACTAGCGGGAGGACTTACAATGAGCAGTTCTTC.

This clonotype was counted between two and nine times. The chain uses TRBV6-2 or TRBV6-3 and TRBJ2-2; no clear D gene. This CDR3 is built from 12 residues. V was shortened by 1 base and J by 8 bases, with 5 bases between the two germline ends. Looked up from germline, CDR1 is MNHEY and CDR2 is SVGEGT. CDR3 loop: CASSYLRGELFF. CDR3 DNA sequence: TGTGCCAGCAGTTACTTACGTGGGGAGCTGTTTTTT.

This clonotype turned up a few times. The rearrangement links TRBV19 to TRBJ1-1; D is unclear. Germline-derived CDR1 and CDR2 are LNHDA and SQIVND (reference sequence). Trimming removed 7 bases from V and 1 base from J, with 10 bases in between. This CDR3 region has 13 residues. The CDR3 region is CASTLQANTEAFF. CDR3 sequence (DNA): TGTGCCAGTACACTTCAGGCGAACACTGAAGCTTTCTTT.

The V call is TRBV2, the J call TRBJ2-7; D unclear. The CDR3 consists of 12 residues. Germline CDR1 SNHLY, CDR2 FYNNEI. Trimming removed 5 bases at V and 9 bases at J, with 14 bases between. In DNA, the CDR3 is TGTGCCAGCAGTTTTGGACCCGCGGCGCAGTACTTC. The encoded protein is CASSFGPAAQYF.

The rearrangement uses TRBV12-3 or TRBV12-4 and TRBJ1-5, with 7 bases fitting TRBD1. The CDR3 runs 17 residues. Trimming cost V 0 bases and J 4 bases; bases outside gene matches: 9. CDR3 protein: CASSLARQGVQNQPQHF. The CDR3 DNA sequence: TGTGCCAGCAGTTTAGCTCGGCAGGGGGTCCAGAATCAGCCCCAGCATTTT.

The gene calls are TRBV20-1 and TRBJ1-1; 9 nucleotides align to TRBD1. The V and J ends lost 0 bases and 4 bases, in that order; junction bases with no gene match: 6. The germline V gene encodes CDR1 DFQATT and CDR2 SNEGSKA (reference sequence). This CDR3 spans 15 amino acids. The CDR3 loop is CSARDPRGQGTEAFF. CDR3 in DNA: TGCAGTGCTAGAGATCCCAGGGGACAGGGCACTGAAGCTTTCTTT.

This clonotype has at least ten counts. V gene TRBV6-2 or TRBV6-3 combines with J gene TRBJ2-3; no clear D gene. CDR3 size: 14 residues. CDR1 and CDR2 from the germline V gene are MNHEY and SVGEGT. V lost 2 bases and J 2 bases, leaving 8 bases between the germline ends. The CDR3 spells CASSYVGNTDTQYF. The CDR3 bases are TGTGCCAGCAGTTACGTAGGTAACACAGATACGCAGTATTTT.

The rearrangement links TRBV7-3 to TRBJ2-1; D is unclear. The CDR3 totals 15 residues. V dropped 5 bases and J dropped 0 bases, with 11 bases sitting between them. The V gene's germline CDR1 is SGHTA and CDR2 FQGTGA. Written as DNA, the CDR3 is TGTGCCAGCAGCCCGTACTACGGCTCCTACAATGAGCAGTTCTTC. Its protein is CASSPYYGSYNEQFF.

The V gene is TRBV4-1, the J gene TRBJ2-7, with 8 positions matching TRBD2. J gave up 2 bases and V 1 base, and 1 base lay outside the gene matches. CDR1 and CDR2 from the germline V gene are MGHRA and YSYEKL. The CDR3 has 14 amino acids. The CDR3 region is CASSQGAGAYEQYF. The CDR3 nucleotides read TGCGCCAGCAGCCAAGGAGCGGGAGCCTACGAGCAGTACTTC.

The chain has TRBV19 and TRBJ2-5, with D possibly TRBD2 on 5 matching bases. The germline V gene encodes CDR1 LNHDA and CDR2 SQIVND (reference sequence). This CDR3 is built from 14 residues. With 4 bases removed from V and 2 bases from J, the gap between germline ends came to 11 bases. CDR3 protein: CASSTDRGQETQYF. For the CDR3, the DNA is TGTGCCAGTAGTACCGACCGGGGTCAAGAGACCCAGTACTTC.